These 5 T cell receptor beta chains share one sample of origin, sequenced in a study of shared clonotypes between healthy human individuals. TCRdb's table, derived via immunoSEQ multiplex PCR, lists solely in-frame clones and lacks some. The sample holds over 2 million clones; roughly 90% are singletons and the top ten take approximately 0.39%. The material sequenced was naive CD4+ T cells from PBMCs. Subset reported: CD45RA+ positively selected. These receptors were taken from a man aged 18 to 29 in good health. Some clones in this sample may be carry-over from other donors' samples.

CDR3 coding DNA: TGTGCCAGCAGCTTAGGGCGGTCCGAGAATGAGCAGTTCTTC. Its translation is CASSLGRSENEQFF. J is TRBJ2-1 and V is TRBV7-9; D call uncertain. The CDR3 contains 14 residues. The V end was cut by 1 base, the J end by 7 bases, with 11 bases between. Germline loops: CDR1 SEHNR, CDR2 FQNEAQ (reference sequence). The full variable domain, completed using reference TRBV7-9 and TRBJ2-1, is DTGVSQNPRHKITKRGQNVTFRCDPISEHNRLYWYRQTLGQGPEFLTYFQNEAQLEKSRLLSDRFSAERPKGSFSTLEIQRTEQGDSAMYLCASSLGRSENEQFFGPGTRLTVL.

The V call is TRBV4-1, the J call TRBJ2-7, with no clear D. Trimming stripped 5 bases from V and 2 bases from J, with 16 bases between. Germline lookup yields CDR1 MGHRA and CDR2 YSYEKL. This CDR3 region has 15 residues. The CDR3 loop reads CASSEGLLSPYEQYF. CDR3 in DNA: TGCGCCAGCAGCGAAGGCCTCCTGTCCCCCTACGAGCAGTACTTC.

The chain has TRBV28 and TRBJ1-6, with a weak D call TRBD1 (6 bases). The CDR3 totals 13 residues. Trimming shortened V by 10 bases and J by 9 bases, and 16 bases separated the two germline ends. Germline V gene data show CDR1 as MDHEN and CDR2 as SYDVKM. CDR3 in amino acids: CATIRGGPSPLHF. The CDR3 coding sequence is TGTGCCACGATCAGGGGCGGGCCTTCACCCCTCCACTTT.

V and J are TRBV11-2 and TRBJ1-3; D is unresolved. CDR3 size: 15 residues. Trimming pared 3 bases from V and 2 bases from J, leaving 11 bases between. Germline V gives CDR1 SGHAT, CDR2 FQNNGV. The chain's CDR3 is CASSLQPATGNTIYF. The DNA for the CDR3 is TGTGCCAGCAGCTTGCAGCCCGCCACTGGAAACACCATATATTTT.

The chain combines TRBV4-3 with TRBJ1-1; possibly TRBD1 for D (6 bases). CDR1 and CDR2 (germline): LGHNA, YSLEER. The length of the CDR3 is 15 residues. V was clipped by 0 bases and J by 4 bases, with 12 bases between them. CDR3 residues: CASSQEPGAATEAFF. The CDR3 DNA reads TGCGCCAGCAGCCAAGAGCCAGGGGCGGCCACTGAAGCTTTCTTT.